A single T cell receptor (beta chain) is shown here with its context. A junction boundary mismatches the germline segment, possibly from a read error. These data come from a study of HIV-infected patients and healthy controls. TCRdb called the 5' RACE reads again in MiXCR, with one record for every CDR3 protein. The data contain almost 65,000 distinct CDR3 sequences, 15% to 20% of them singletons. The sample comprised CD4+ T cells from blood. The sequence came from a human donor in good health.

For the CDR3, the DNA is TGTGCTAGCAGTTTGGGGCAGGGGGATTACAATGAGCAGTTCTTC. As protein: CASSLGQGDYNEQFF. J is TRBJ2-1 and V is TRBV7-7, with TRBD1 identical over 7 bases. The CDR3 totals 15 residues. From germline, CDR1 is SSHAT and CDR2 FNYEAQ (reference sequence).